These T cell receptor beta chains were read from a single sample in a study of shared clonotypes between healthy human individuals. Some clones are missing from TCRdb's copy, which holds only in-frame ones; the method was immunoSEQ multiplex PCR. The sample has roughly 680,000 clones, roughly 72% seen once. Sample: memory CD4+ T cells sorted from blood. The receptors originated from a woman aged 25 to 39 in good health. The CDR3 runs from the conserved cysteine through the conserved F or W. A D gene is named only where the DNA matches it firmly. Some rows have no size entry. The others give once, few or many, or a class for an expanded clone.

TRBV5-1,TRBD2,-,TRBJ2-2,TGCGCCAGCAGCCGGATTCCGGGAGGTAACACCGGGGAGCTGTTTTTT,CASSRIPGGNTGELFF
TRBV25-1,TRBD2,-,TRBJ2-3,TGTGCCAGCAGTAGGCGGGAGGGCAGTCGAGATACGCAGTATTTT,CASSRREGSRDTQYF
TRBV25-1,-,-,TRBJ2-2,TGTGCCAGCAGCCATTCTGCGAGGACCGGGGAGCTGTTTTTT,CASSHSARTGELFF
TRBV10-2,-,-,TRBJ2-7,TGCGCCAGCAGTGAGAGGTACGAGCAGTACTTC,CASSERYEQYF
TRBV5-1,TRBD1,-,TRBJ1-2,TGCGCCAGCAGTTCCGGGACAGAGACATATGGCTACACCTTC,CASSSGTETYGYTF
TRBV10-2,-,-,TRBJ2-5,TGCGCCAGCAGTGATTGGGGGCGCCAAGAGACCCAGTACTTC,CASSDWGRQETQYF
TRBV7-9,-,-,TRBJ2-2,TGTGCCAGCAGCTTAGGGGCGGCTAGCTGGGCCGGGGAGCTGTTTTTT,CASSLGAASWAGELFF
TRBV30,-,-,TRBJ1-1,TGTGCCTGCGTTAGATTCCTCAACACTGAAGCTTTCTTT,CACVRFLNTEAFF
TRBV2,-,-,TRBJ1-2,TGTGCCAGCAGTGGGGGGCTGTTCTACGGCTACACCTTC,CASSGGLFYGYTF
TRBV6-5,-,-,TRBJ2-7,TGTGCCAGCAGTTACTCGGGCTACTCATACGAGCAGTACTTC,CASSYSGYSYEQYF
TRBV23-1,-,-,TRBJ1-2,TGCGCCAGCAGTCAATCGTCAGGGCGAGGAAGTGGCTACACCTTC,CASSQSSGRGSGYTF
TRBV5-1,-,-,TRBJ1-5,TGCGCCAGCAGCGTACAGGGCAATAGCAATCAGCCCCAGCATTTT,CASSVQGNSNQPQHF
TRBV2,-,-,TRBJ1-4,TGTGCCAGCAGTGACGGACAGAATGAAAAACTGTTTTTT,CASSDGQNEKLFF
TRBV11-2,-,-,TRBJ1-2,TGTGCCAGCAGCCCAGGCCTCTATGGCTACACCTTC,CASSPGLYGYTF
TRBV5-1,TRBD2,-,TRBJ2-3,TGCGCCAGCAGCGTCGGACTAGCGGGAAGCAGCACAGATACGCAGTATTTT,CASSVGLAGSSTDTQYF
TRBV27,TRBD1,-,TRBJ1-4,TGTGCCAGTAAGACGACAGGGGGAAATGAAAAACTGTTTTTT,CASKTTGGNEKLFF
TRBV10-3,-,-,TRBJ2-7,TGTGCCACCAACAGACGCGGAGGGGGAGGGGCAAGCTACGAGCAGTACTTC,CATNRRGGGGASYEQYF
TRBV11-2,-,-,TRBJ2-1,TGTGCCAGCAGCACGGACGTCTCAGGCCATGAGCAGTTCTTC,CASSTDVSGHEQFF
TRBV19,-,-,TRBJ2-7,TGTGCCAGTAGACCACAGGGAGGCGAGCAGTACTTC,CASRPQGGEQYF
TRBV28,-,-,TRBJ1-5,TGTGCTTGTAGCAATCAGCCCCAGCATTTT,CACSNQPQHF
TRBV19,TRBD1,-,TRBJ2-7,TGTGCCAGTAGTTCCCGGGGACAGGGGGCGCGGAACGAGCAGTACTTC,CASSSRGQGARNEQYF
TRBV30,TRBD1,-,TRBJ1-2,TGTGCCGTCTGGGACAGCTTCTATGGCTACACCTTC,CAVWDSFYGYTF
TRBV11-3,-,-,TRBJ2-2,TGTGCCAGCAGCTTACACCCCGGGGAGCTGTTTTTT,CASSLHPGELFF
TRBV7-8,-,few,TRBJ1-5,TGTGCCAGCAGCGCGGGTAATAGCAATCAGCCCCAGCATTTT,CASSAGNSNQPQHF
TRBV5-1,-,-,TRBJ1-1,TGCGCCAGCAGAACGGCGAACACTGAAGCTTTCTTT,CASRTANTEAFF
TRBV11-2,-,-,TRBJ2-5,TGTGCCAGCAGCTTGACGGACCAAGAGACCCAGTACTTC,CASSLTDQETQYF
TRBV20-1,-,-,TRBJ2-1,TGCAGTCGGAGCTCCTACAATGAGCAGTTCTTC,CSRSSYNEQFF
TRBV7-9,-,-,TRBJ1-5,TGTGCCAGCAGCTTCGAGACACTTCAGCCCCAGCATTTT,CASSFETLQPQHF